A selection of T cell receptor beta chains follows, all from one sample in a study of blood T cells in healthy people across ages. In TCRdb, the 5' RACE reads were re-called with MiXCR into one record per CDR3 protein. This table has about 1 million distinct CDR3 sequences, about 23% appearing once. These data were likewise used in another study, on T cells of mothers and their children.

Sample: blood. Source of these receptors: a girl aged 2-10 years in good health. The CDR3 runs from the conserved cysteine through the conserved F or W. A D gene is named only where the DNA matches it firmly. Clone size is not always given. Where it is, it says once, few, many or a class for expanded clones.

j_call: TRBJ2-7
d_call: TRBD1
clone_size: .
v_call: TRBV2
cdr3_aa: CASSAPQGAWTYEQYF
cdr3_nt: TGTGCCAGCAGTGCCCCACAGGGGGCTTGGACCTACGAGCAGTACTTC

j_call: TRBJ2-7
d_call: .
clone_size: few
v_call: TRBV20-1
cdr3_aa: CSARGQGYYEQYF
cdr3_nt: TGCAGTGCTAGAGGGCAGGGGTACTACGAGCAGTACTTC

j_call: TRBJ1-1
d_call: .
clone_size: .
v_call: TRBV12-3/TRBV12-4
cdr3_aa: CASSTTGIGTEAFF
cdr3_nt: TGTGCCAGCAGTACGACAGGCATCGGCACTGAAGCTTTCTTT

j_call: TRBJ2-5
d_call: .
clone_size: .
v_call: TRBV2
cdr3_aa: CASIGWTDRQETQYF
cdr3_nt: TGTGCCAGCATAGGCTGGACGGATCGGCAAGAGACCCAGTACTTC

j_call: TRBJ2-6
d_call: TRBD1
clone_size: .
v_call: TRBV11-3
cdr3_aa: CASSADRGTLISGANVLTF
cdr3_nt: TGTGCCAGCAGCGCGGACAGGGGGACTCTAATTTCTGGGGCCAACGTCCTGACTTTC

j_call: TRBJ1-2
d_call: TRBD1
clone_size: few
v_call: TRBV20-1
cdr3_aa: CSARVISGGDGYTF
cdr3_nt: TGCAGTGCTAGAGTGATTTCAGGGGGCGATGGCTACACCTTC

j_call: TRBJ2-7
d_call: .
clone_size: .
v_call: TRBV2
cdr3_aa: CASSDTFGMEQYF
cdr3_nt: TGTGCCAGCAGTGATACATTCGGTATGGAGCAGTACTTC

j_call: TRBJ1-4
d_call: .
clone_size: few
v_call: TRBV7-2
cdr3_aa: CASSPETEKLFF
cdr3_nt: TGTGCCAGCAGCCCCGAAACTGAAAAACTGTTTTTT

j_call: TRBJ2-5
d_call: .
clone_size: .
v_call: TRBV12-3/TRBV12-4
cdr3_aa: CASSLQGGETQHF
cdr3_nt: TGTGCCAGCAGTTTACAGGGCGGAGAGACCCAGCACTTC

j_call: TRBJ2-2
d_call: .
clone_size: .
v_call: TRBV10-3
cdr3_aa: CVISGGKKGQDDTGELFF
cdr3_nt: TGTGTCATCAGCGGGGGCAAGAAGGGACAGGATGACACCGGGGAGCTGTTTTTT

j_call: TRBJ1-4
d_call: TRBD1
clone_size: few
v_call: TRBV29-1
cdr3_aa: CSSRQGSDEKLFF
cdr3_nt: TGCAGCTCAAGACAGGGGTCGGATGAAAAACTGTTTTTT

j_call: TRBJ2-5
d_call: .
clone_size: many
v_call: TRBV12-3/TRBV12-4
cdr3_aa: CASSRGGAEETQYF
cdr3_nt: TGTGCCAGCAGTCGAGGCGGGGCCGAAGAGACCCAGTACTTC

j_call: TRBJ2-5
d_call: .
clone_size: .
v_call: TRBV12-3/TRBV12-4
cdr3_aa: CASSQTLGEQYF
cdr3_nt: TGTGCCAGCAGCCAAACCCTGGGAGAGCAGTACTTC

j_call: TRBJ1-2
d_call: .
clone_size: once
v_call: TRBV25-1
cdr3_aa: CASSESEGFYGYTF
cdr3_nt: TGTGCCAGCAGTGAATCGGAAGGGTTCTATGGCTACACCTTC

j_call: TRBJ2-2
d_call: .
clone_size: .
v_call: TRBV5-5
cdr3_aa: CASSPGRVRDRNTGELFF
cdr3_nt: TGTGCCAGCAGCCCCGGGAGAGTGCGGGATCGTAACACCGGGGAGCTGTTTTTT

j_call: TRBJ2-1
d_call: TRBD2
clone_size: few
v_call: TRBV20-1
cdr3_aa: CSANGGAGNEQFF
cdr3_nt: TGCAGTGCTAACGGGGGGGCGGGCAATGAGCAGTTCTTC

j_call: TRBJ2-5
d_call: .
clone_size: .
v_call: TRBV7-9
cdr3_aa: CASSLVHGQQETQYF
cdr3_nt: TGTGCCAGCAGCTTGGTACACGGACAGCAAGAGACCCAGTACTTC

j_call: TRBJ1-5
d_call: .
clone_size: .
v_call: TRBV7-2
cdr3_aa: CASSLEGVRNQPQHF
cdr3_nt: TGTGCCAGCAGCTTAGAGGGGGTTCGCAATCAGCCCCAGCATTTT

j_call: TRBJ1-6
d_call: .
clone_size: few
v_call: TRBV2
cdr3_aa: CARGPGEVSPLHF
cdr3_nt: TGTGCCAGGGGACCTGGGGAAGTTTCACCCCTCCACTTT

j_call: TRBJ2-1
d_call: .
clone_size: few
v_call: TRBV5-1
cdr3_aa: CASRDTSYNEQFF
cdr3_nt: TGCGCCAGCAGGGACACATCCTACAATGAGCAGTTCTTC

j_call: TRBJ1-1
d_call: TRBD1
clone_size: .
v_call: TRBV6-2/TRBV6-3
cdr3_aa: CASRETGVYTEAFF
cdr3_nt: TGTGCCAGCAGGGAGACAGGGGTCTACACTGAAGCTTTCTTT

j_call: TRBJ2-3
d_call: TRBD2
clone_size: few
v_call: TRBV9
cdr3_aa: CASSHSTGGPRTDTQYF
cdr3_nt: TGTGCCAGCAGCCATTCAACGGGGGGGCCGAGAACAGATACGCAGTATTTT

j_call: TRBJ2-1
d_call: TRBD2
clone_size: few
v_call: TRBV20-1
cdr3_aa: CSARDTDAGTSGYNEQFF
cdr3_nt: TGCAGTGCTAGGGACACGGACGCCGGGACTAGCGGGTACAATGAGCAGTTCTTC